What follows is one T cell receptor beta chain and its context. This entry is derived from a study of blood T cell repertoires in COVID-19. The repertoire was sequenced with immunoSEQ multiplex PCR; TCRdb's copy has only in-frame clones and lacks some. The sample consists of over 200,000 clones, around 90% of them appearing once. Germline CDR1 reads SGHRS; CDR2 reads YFSETQ. V was pared by 5 bases and J by 1 base, with 9 bases between. The CDR3 consists of 13 residues. What was sequenced was peripheral blood. The rearrangement uses TRBV5-1 and TRBJ1-1; D is unresolved. This TCR derives from a man between 60 and 70 years old who had recovered from COVID-19. The CDR3 DNA is TGCGCCAGCAGTAGCCGATCGAACACTGAAGCTTTCTTT. Protein sequence: CASSSRSNTEAFF.